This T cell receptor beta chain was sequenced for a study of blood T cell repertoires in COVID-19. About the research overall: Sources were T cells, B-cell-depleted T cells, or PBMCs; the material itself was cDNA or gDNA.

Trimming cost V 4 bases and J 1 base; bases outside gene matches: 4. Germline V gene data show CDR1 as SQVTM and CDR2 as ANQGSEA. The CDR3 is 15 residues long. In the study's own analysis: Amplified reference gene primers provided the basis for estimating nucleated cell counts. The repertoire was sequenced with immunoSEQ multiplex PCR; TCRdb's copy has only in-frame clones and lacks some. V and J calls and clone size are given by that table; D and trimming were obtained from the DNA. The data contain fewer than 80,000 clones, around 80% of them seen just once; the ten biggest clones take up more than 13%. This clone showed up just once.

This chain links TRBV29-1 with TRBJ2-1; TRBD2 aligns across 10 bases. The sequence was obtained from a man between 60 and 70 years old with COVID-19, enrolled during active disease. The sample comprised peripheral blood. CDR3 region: CSVALLAGSYNEQFF. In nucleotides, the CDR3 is TGCAGCGTTGCCCTACTAGCGGGGTCCTACAATGAGCAGTTCTTC.